This TCR beta chain was retrieved from a study of T cells after yellow fever vaccination. Study-level points and caveats: It was the secondary response that reached its peak faster, day 5 versus 15, but it was weaker. Post-booster repertoires contained most primary-vaccination clones again (about 95% CD4, 88% CD8). Researchers cautioned that FACS-sorted repertoires could harbor abundant clonotypes contaminating from the bulk population.

As regards this clonotype: Its antigen is still unknown.

The CDR3 length is 16 residues. The germline V gene encodes CDR1 MGHRA and CDR2 YSYEKL. V gave up 1 base and J gave up 5 bases, with 15 bases separating them. UMIs were added to TCR cDNA along with a universal primer site when it was made by 5'RACE template switching. TCRdb ran MiXCR on the 5' RACE reads and lists one entry per CDR3 protein. The sample includes about 220,000 distinct CDR3 sequences, 3% to 3.5% of them seen just once. The sequence was collected from a man aged 18-30 years who received the YFV17D yellow fever vaccine. Sample: CD4+ T cells sorted from PBMCs, taken 10 days after the yellow fever booster vaccination. The rearrangement joins TRBV4-1 to TRBJ2-1; no definite D call. The CDR3 reads CASSQAPPLGNNEQFF. As DNA, the CDR3 is TGCGCCAGCAGCCAAGCCCCGCCCTTGGGGAACAATGAGCAGTTCTTC.